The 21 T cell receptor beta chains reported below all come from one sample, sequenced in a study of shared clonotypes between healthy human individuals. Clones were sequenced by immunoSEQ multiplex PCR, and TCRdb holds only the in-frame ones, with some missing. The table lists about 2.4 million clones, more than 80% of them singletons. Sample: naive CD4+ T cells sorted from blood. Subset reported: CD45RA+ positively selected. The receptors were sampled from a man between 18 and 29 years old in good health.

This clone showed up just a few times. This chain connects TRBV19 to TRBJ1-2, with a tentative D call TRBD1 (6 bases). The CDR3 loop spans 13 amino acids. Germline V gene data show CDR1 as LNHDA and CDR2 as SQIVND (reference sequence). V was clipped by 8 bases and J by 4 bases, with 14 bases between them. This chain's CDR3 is CASCPQGTYGYTF. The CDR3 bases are TGTGCCAGTTGTCCCCAGGGGACCTATGGCTACACCTTC.

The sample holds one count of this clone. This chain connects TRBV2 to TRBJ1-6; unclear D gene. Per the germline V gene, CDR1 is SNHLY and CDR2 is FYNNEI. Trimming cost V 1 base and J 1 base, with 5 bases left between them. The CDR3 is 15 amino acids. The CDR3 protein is CASSEGGSYNSPLHF. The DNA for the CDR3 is TGTGCCAGCAGTGAAGGAGGGTCCTATAATTCACCCCTCCACTTT.

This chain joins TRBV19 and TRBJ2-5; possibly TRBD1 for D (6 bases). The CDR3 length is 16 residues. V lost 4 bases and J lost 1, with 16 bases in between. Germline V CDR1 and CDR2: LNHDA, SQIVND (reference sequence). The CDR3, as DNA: TGTGCCAGTAGTACTCTCGCGACAGGACCCCAAGAGACCCAGTACTTC. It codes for CASSTLATGPQETQYF.

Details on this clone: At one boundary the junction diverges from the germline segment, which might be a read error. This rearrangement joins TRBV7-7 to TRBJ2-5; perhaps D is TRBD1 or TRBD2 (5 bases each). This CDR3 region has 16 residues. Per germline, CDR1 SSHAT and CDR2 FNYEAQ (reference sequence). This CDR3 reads CASSLRWGSEVETQYF. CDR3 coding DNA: TGTGCTAGCAGCTTAAGATGGGGGAGCGAGGTAGAGACCCAGTACTTC.

CDR3 in amino acids: CASSVDRGRDTEAFF. The CDR3 DNA sequence: TGCGCCAGCAGCGTAGACAGGGGACGGGACACTGAAGCTTTCTTT. This chain joins TRBV5-1 and TRBJ1-1, with TRBD1 matching 8 bases. The J segment lost 3 bases and the V segment lost 4 bases, leaving 8 bases of the junction unmatched. The CDR3 runs 15 residues. In germline, CDR1 is SGHRS, CDR2 YFSETQ.

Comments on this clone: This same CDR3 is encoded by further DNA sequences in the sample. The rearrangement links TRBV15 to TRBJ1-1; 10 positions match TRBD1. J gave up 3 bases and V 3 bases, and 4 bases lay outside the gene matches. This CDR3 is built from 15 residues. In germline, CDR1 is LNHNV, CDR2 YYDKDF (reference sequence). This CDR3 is CATSSRDRGHTEAFF. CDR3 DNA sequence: TGTGCCACCAGCAGCCGGGACAGGGGACACACTGAAGCTTTCTTT.

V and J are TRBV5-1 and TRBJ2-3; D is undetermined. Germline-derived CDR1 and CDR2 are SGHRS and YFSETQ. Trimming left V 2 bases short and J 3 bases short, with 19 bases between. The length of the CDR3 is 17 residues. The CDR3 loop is CASSFGHSESGTDTQYF. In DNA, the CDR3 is TGCGCCAGCAGCTTCGGCCATTCCGAGAGTGGGACAGATACGCAGTATTTT. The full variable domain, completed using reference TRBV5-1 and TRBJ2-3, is KAGVTQTPRYLIKTRGQQVTLSCSPISGHRSVSWYQQTPGQGLQFLFEYFSETQRNKGNFPGRFSGRQFSNSRSEMNVSTLELGDSALYLCASSFGHSESGTDTQYFGPGTRLTVL.

The CDR3 DNA reads TGTGCCAGCAGTGAACAGGCTACCTCTCGGACAGATACGCAGTATTTT. This encodes CASSEQATSRTDTQYF. The V and J genes are TRBV2 and TRBJ2-3; D uncertain. V was cut by 2 bases and J by 3 bases, with 15 bases left in between. This CDR3 has 16 residues. CDR1 and CDR2 from the germline V gene are SNHLY and FYNNEI.

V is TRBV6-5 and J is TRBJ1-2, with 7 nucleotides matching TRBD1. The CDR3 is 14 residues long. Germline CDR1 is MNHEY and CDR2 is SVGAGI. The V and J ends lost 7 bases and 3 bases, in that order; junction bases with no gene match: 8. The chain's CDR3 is CASMTGTGDYGYTF. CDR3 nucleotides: TGTGCCAGCATGACAGGTACAGGGGACTATGGCTACACCTTC.

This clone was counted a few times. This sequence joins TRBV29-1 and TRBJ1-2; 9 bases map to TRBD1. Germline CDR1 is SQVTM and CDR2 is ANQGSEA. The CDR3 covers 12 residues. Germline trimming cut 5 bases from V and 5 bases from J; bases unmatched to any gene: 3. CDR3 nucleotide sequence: TGCAGCGTTCCGGGACAGGGATATGGCTACACCTTC. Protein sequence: CSVPGQGYGYTF.

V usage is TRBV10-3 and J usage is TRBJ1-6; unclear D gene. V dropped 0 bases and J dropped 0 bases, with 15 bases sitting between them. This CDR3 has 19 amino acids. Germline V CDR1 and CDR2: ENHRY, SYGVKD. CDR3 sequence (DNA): TGTGCCATCAGTGAGTCTTCCCAGGCGTCTAGCTCCTATAATTCACCCCTCCACTTT. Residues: CAISESSQASSSYNSPLHF.

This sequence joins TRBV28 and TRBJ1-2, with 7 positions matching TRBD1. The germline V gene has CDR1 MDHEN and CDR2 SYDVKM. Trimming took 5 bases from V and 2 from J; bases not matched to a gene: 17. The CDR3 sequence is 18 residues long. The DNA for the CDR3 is TGTGCCAGCAGTATCATCGGGACAGCCCGGTGGAGCAACTATGGCTACACCTTC. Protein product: CASSIIGTARWSNYGYTF.

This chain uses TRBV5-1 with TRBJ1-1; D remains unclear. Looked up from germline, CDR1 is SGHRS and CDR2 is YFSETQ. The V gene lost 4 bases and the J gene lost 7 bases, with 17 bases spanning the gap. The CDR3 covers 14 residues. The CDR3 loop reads CASSVGSGDLEAFF. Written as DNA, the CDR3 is TGCGCCAGCAGCGTTGGGTCCGGAGACCTTGAAGCTTTCTTT. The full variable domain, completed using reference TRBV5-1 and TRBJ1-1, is KAGVTQTPRYLIKTRGQQVTLSCSPISGHRSVSWYQQTPGQGLQFLFEYFSETQRNKGNFPGRFSGRQFSNSRSEMNVSTLELGDSALYLCASSVGSGDLEAFFGQGTRLTVV.

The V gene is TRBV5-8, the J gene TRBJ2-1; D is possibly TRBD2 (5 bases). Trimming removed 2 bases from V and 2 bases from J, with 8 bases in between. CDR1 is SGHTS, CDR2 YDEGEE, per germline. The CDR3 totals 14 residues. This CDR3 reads CASSFGVPYNEQFF. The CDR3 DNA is TGTGCCAGCAGCTTCGGGGTGCCCTACAATGAGCAGTTCTTC. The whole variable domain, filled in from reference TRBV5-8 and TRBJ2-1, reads EAGVTQSPTHLIKTRGQQATLRCSPISGHTSVYWYQQALGLGLQFLLWYDEGEERNRGNFPPRFSGRQFPNYSSELNVNALELEDSALYLCASSFGVPYNEQFFGPGTRLTVL.

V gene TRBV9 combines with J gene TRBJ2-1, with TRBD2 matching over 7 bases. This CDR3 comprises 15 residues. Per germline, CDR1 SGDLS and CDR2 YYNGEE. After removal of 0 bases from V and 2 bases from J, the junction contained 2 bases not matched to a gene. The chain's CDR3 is CASSVATSAYNEQFF. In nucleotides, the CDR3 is TGTGCCAGCAGCGTAGCAACTAGCGCCTACAATGAGCAGTTCTTC.

The CDR3 DNA is TGCGCCAGCAGTGCAGGGGATCGTAACACCGGGGAGCTGTTTTTT. This codes for CASSAGDRNTGELFF. The chain combines TRBV10-1 with TRBJ2-2, with D possibly TRBD1 on 6 matching bases. This CDR3 contains 15 residues. The germline V gene encodes CDR1 WNHNN and CDR2 SYGVQD (reference sequence). With 4 bases removed from V and 2 bases from J, the gap between germline ends came to 11 bases.

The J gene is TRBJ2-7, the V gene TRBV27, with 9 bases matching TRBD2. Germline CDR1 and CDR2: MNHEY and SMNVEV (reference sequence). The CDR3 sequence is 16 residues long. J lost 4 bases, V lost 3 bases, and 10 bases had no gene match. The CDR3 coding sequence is TGTGCCAGCAGTTTTGGTGAGCCAGCGGGGGGTTACGAGCAGTACTTC. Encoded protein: CASSFGEPAGGYEQYF.

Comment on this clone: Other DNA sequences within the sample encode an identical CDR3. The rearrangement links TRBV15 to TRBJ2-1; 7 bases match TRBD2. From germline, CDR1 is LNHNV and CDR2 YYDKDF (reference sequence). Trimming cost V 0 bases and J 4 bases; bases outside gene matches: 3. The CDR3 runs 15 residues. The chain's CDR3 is CATSRDRGEYNEQFF. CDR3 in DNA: TGTGCCACCAGCAGAGATCGGGGGGAGTACAATGAGCAGTTCTTC.

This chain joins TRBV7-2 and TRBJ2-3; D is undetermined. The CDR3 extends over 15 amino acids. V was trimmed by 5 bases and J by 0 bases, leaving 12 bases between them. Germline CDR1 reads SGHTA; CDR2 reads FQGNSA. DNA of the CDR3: TGTGCCAGCAGCCTCCGGACGCCTAGCACAGATACGCAGTATTTT. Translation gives CASSLRTPSTDTQYF.

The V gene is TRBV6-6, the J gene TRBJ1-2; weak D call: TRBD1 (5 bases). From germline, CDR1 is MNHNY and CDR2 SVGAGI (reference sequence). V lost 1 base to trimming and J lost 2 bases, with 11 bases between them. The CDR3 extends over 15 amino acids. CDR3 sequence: CASSYFQGSNYGYTF. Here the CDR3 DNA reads TGTGCCAGCAGTTACTTCCAGGGTAGCAACTATGGCTACACCTTC.

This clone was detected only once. CDR3 sequence: CASSRNQGTEAFF. As DNA, the CDR3 is TGCGCCAGCAGCAGAAATCAGGGGACTGAAGCTTTCTTT. J is TRBJ1-1 and V is TRBV5-1; a possible D gene is TRBD1 (6 bases). The CDR3 runs to 13 residues. V was cut by 4 bases and J by 5 bases, with 12 bases left in between. Germline CDR1 and CDR2: SGHRS and YFSETQ.